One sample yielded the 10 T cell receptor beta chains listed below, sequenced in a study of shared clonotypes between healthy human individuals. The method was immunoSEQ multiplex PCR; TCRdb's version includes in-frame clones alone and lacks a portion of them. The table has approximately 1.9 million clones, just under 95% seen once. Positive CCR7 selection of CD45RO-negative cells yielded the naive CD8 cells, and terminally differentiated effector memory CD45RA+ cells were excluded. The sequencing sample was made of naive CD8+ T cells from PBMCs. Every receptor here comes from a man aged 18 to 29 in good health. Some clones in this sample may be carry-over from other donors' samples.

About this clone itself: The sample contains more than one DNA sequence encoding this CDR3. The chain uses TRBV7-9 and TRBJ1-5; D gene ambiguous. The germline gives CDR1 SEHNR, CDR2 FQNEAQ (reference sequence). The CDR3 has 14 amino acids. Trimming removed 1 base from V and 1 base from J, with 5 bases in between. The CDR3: CASSLGVSNQPQHF. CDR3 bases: TGTGCCAGCAGCTTAGGGGTCAGCAATCAGCCCCAGCATTTT.

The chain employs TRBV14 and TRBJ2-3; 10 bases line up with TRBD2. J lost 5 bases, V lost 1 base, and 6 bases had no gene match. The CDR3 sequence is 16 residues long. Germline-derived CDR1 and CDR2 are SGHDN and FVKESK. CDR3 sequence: CASSQGAGGWGDTQYF. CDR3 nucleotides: TGTGCCAGCAGCCAAGGAGCGGGAGGGTGGGGAGATACGCAGTATTTT.

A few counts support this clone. The CDR3 here is CASSSGLEQYF. CDR3 bases: TGTGCCAGCAGTTCTGGGCTAGAGCAGTACTTC. This chain connects TRBV6-5 to TRBJ2-7; no definite D call. V was shortened by 4 bases and J by 7 bases, with 8 bases between the two germline ends. Germline V gene data show CDR1 as MNHEY and CDR2 as SVGAGI. This CDR3 has 11 residues.

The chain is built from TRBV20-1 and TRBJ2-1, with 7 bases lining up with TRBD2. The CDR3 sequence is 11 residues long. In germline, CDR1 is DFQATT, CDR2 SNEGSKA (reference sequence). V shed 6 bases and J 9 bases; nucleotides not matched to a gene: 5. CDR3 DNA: TGCAGTGCGCCGACTAGCCGTGAGCAGTTCTTC. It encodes CSAPTSREQFF.

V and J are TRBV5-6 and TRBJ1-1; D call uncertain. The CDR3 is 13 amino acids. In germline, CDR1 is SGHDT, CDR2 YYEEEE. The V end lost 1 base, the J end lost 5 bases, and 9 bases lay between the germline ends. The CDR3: CASSLHGSTEAFF. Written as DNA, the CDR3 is TGTGCCAGCAGCTTGCACGGGTCTACTGAAGCTTTCTTT.

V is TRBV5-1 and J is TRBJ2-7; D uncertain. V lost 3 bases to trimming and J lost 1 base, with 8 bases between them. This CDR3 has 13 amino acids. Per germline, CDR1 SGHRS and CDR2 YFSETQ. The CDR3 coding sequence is TGCGCCAGCAGCTACACCGTGTCCTACGAGCAGTACTTC. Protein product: CASSYTVSYEQYF. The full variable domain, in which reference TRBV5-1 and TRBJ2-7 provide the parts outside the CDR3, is KAGVTQTPRYLIKTRGQQVTLSCSPISGHRSVSWYQQTPGQGLQFLFEYFSETQRNKGNFPGRFSGRQFSNSRSEMNVSTLELGDSALYLCASSYTVSYEQYFGPGTRLTVT.

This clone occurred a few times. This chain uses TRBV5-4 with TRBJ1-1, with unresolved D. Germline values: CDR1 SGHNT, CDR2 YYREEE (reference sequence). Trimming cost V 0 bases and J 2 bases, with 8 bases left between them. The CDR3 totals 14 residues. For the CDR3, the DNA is TGTGCCAGCAGCTTGGTCGGCAGTAACACTGAAGCTTTCTTT. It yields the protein CASSLVGSNTEAFF.

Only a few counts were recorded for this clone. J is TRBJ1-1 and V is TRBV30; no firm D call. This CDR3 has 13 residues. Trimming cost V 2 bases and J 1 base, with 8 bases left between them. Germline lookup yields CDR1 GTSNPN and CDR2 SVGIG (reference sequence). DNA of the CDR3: TGTGCCTGGAGTTCGCGGGCGAACACTGAAGCTTTCTTT. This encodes CAWSSRANTEAFF.

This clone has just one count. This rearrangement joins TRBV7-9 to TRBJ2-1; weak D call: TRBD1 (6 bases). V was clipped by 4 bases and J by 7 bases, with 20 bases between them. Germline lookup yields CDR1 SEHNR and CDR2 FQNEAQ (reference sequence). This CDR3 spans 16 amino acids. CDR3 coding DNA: TGTGCCAGCAGCTCCCGCATATGGGGGCGCGGGAATGAGCAGTTCTTC. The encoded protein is CASSSRIWGRGNEQFF.

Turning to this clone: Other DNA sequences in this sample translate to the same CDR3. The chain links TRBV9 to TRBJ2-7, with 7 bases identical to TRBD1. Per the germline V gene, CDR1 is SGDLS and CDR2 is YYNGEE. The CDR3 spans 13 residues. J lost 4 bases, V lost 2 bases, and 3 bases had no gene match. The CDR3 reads CASSVGQRYEQYF. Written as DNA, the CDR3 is TGTGCCAGCAGCGTGGGACAGAGGTACGAGCAGTACTTC.